Shown below are 11 T cell receptor beta chains from a single sample sequenced in a study of blood T cell repertoires in COVID-19. The protocol was immunoSEQ multiplex PCR, while the TCRdb copy is restricted to in-frame clones and leaves out a portion. The sample has roughly 82,000 clones; roughly 82% are singletons. The sample consisted of peripheral blood. The source is a man aged 60 to 75 with acute or convalescent COVID-19.

The CDR3 loop reads CASFGPGTKNYGYTF. In DNA form, the CDR3 reads TGTGCCAGCTTCGGCCCAGGGACAAAGAACTATGGCTACACCTTC. The chain combines TRBV28 with TRBJ1-2; a weak D match, TRBD1 (6 bases). Germline CDR1 is MDHEN and CDR2 is SYDVKM. The CDR3 extends over 15 amino acids. Trimming removed 8 bases from V and 2 bases from J, with 18 bases in between.

This chain uses TRBV7-9 with TRBJ1-1; 7 bases match TRBD1. After removal of 1 base from V and 6 bases from J, the junction contained 2 bases not matched to a gene. The germline gives CDR1 SEHNR, CDR2 FQNEAQ (reference sequence). CDR3 size: 13 residues. The CDR3 loop is CASSLGDSPEAFF. The CDR3 region has the DNA TGTGCCAGCAGCTTAGGGGACAGTCCTGAAGCTTTCTTT.

The rearrangement joins TRBV6-5 to TRBJ2-3; 9 nucleotides agree with TRBD1. Germline assignment: CDR1 MNHEY and CDR2 SVGAGI. CDR3 length: 15 residues. Losses at the gene ends were 6 bases for V and 3 bases for J; bases not matched to a gene: 7. The CDR3: CASSPPGTGTDTQYF. The CDR3 DNA sequence: TGTGCCAGCAGCCCGCCCGGGACAGGGACAGATACGCAGTATTTT.

The genes are TRBV29-1 and TRBJ2-2; 12 positions agree with TRBD1. CDR3 length: 13 amino acids. Germline V CDR1 and CDR2: SQVTM, ANQGSEA. Unmatched junction bases numbered 2, after V lost 6 bases and J lost 6 bases. The CDR3 protein is CSVGQGAAGELFF. The DNA of the CDR3 is TGCAGCGTGGGACAGGGGGCCGCCGGGGAGCTGTTTTTT.

The V call is TRBV23-1, the J call TRBJ1-2; 7 bases line up with TRBD1. TRBV23-1 is classed as an ORF, of uncertain function. V lost 2 bases and J lost 5; bases outside the gene matches: 5. This CDR3 comprises 14 residues. DNA of the CDR3: TGCGCCAGCAGTCAAGCGACAGGGAGTTATGGCTACACCTTC. This sequence encodes CASSQATGSYGYTF.

V gene TRBV7-2 combines with J gene TRBJ2-2, with 7 nucleotides matching TRBD2. There are 15 residues in the CDR3. Germline V CDR1 and CDR2: SGHTA, FQGNSA. Germline trimming cut 5 bases from V and 4 bases from J; bases unmatched to any gene: 7. CDR3 sequence: CASSLLTSSTGELFF. Here the CDR3 DNA reads TGTGCCAGCAGCCTACTGACTAGCAGCACCGGGGAGCTGTTTTTT.

The chain employs TRBV9 and TRBJ1-2, with 9 bases lining up with TRBD1. In germline, CDR1 is SGDLS, CDR2 YYNGEE. The CDR3 sequence is 15 residues long. Trimming at V came to 0 bases and at J to 3 bases, leaving 3 bases not matched to a gene. CDR3 nucleotide sequence: TGTGCCAGCAGCGTAGTGGGACAGGGACACTATGGCTACACCTTC. Amino acids: CASSVVGQGHYGYTF.

The chain recombines TRBV6-5 with TRBJ2-7, with TRBD1 matching over 10 bases. Losses at the gene ends were 6 bases for V and 3 bases for J; bases not matched to a gene: 5. Germline lookup yields CDR1 MNHEY and CDR2 SVGAGI. CDR3 length equals 14 residues. CDR3 coding DNA: TGTGCCAGCAGGGACAGGGGGGCCTTCTACGAGCAGTACTTC. It encodes CASRDRGAFYEQYF.

This sequence joins TRBV30 and TRBJ2-5, with 9 bases that match TRBD2. V dropped 3 bases and J dropped 2; count of bases not matched to a gene: 7. The CDR3 is 15 residues long. CDR1 and CDR2 (germline): GTSNPN, SVGIG (reference sequence). The CDR3 nucleotides are TGTGCCTGGAGCAACTGGGCGGGGGGGCAAGAGACCCAGTACTTC. Its protein product is CAWSNWAGGQETQYF.

The chain combines TRBV7-2 with TRBJ2-5, with 9 bases that match TRBD2. Per the germline V gene, CDR1 is SGHTA and CDR2 is FQGNSA. CDR3 size: 14 residues. Losses at the gene ends were 4 bases for V and 3 bases for J; bases not matched to a gene: 3. CDR3 loop: CASSSLAGKETQYF. CDR3 DNA sequence: TGTGCCAGCAGCTCGCTAGCGGGGAAAGAGACCCAGTACTTC.

The rearrangement uses TRBV6-2 or TRBV6-3 and TRBJ1-2; TRBD1 is a possible D gene (5 bases). The CDR3 loop spans 15 amino acids. Per germline, CDR1 MNHEY and CDR2 SVGEGT. V was clipped by 0 bases and J by 3 bases, with 11 bases between them. The CDR3 region has the DNA TGTGCCAGCAGTTACTCGAGCGGGGCTTACTATGGCTACACCTTC. Its protein is CASSYSSGAYYGYTF.